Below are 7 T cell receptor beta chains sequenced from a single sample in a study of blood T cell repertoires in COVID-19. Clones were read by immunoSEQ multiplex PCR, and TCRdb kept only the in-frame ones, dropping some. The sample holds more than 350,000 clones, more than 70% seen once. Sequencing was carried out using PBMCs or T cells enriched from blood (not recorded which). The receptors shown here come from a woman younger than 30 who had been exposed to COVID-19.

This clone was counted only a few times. The CDR3 region has the DNA TGTGCCAGCAGCTTAGCGCAGGGGCGTAATTCACCCCTCCACTTT. Translated: CASSLAQGRNSPLHF. The chain joins TRBV7-8 to TRBJ1-6; tentatively, D is TRBD1 (6 bases). Germline-derived CDR1 and CDR2 are SGHVS and FQNEAQ. The CDR3 has 15 residues. Between the trimmed V and J ends, which lost 0 bases and 6 bases, there was a span of 9 bases.

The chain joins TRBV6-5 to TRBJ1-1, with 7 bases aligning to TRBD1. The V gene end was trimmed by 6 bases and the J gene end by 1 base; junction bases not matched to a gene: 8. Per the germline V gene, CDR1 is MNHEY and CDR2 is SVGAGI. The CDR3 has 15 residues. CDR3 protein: CASSEGAPRNTEAFF. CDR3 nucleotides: TGTGCCAGCAGCGAGGGGGCCCCCAGGAACACTGAAGCTTTCTTT.

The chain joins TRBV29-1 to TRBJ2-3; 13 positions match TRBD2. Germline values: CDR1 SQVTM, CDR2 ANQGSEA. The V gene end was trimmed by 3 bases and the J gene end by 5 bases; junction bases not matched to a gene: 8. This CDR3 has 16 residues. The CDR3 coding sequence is TGCAGCGTTGACGCTACTAGCGGGAGGGCCGGAGATACGCAGTATTTT. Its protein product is CSVDATSGRAGDTQYF.

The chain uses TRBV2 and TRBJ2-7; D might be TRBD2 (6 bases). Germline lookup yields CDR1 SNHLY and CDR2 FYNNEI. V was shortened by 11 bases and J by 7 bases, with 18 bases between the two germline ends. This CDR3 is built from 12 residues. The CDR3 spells CAGERTAGEQYF. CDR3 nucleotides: TGTGCCGGAGAACGGACTGCGGGGGAGCAGTACTTC.

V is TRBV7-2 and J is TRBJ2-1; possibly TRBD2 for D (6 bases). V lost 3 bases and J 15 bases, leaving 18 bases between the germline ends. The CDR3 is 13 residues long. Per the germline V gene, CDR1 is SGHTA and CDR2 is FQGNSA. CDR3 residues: CASSLGGGGRGFF. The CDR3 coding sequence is TGTGCCAGCAGCTTGGGCGGCGGAGGGAGAGGGTTCTTC.

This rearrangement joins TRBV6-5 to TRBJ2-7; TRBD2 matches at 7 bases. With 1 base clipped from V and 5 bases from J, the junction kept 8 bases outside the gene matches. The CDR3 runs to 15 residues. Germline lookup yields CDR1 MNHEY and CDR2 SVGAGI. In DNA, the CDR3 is TGTGCCAGCAGTTACTGGGGAGGGGAAGTAAACGAGCAGTACTTC. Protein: CASSYWGGEVNEQYF.

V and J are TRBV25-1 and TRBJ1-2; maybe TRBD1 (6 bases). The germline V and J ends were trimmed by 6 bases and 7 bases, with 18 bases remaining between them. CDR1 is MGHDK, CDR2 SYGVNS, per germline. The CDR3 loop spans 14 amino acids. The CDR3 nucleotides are TGTGCCAGCAGCCAAGGGGCAGGGGTAGGTGGCTACACCTTC. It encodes CASSQGAGVGGYTF.